The TCR beta chain under discussion was sequenced for a study of post-analysis software for immune sequencing data. The CDR3 is 13 amino acids. V lost 6 bases, J lost 8 bases, and 14 bases lay in between. Overall study results and limits: Five TRBV segments, TRBV5-6, TRBV5-1 and TRBV20-1 among them, were found more frequent in patients than controls.

Prepared libraries of TCR beta cDNA carried unique molecular identifiers. TCRdb reprocessed the PCR reads via MiXCR and lists one record per CDR3 protein. This sample has roughly 580,000 distinct CDR3 sequences, with 44% found just once. In the case of this clonotype: Its antigen remains unidentified.

The specimen sequenced was blood. The clonotype comes from a girl aged 10-17 years with multiple sclerosis. V gene TRBV12-3 or TRBV12-4 combines with J gene TRBJ2-1, with a weak D call TRBD2 (6 bases). The chain's CDR3 is CASSPGLPDEQFF. CDR3 DNA sequence: TGTGCCAGCAGCCCGGGACTTCCCGATGAGCAGTTCTTC.